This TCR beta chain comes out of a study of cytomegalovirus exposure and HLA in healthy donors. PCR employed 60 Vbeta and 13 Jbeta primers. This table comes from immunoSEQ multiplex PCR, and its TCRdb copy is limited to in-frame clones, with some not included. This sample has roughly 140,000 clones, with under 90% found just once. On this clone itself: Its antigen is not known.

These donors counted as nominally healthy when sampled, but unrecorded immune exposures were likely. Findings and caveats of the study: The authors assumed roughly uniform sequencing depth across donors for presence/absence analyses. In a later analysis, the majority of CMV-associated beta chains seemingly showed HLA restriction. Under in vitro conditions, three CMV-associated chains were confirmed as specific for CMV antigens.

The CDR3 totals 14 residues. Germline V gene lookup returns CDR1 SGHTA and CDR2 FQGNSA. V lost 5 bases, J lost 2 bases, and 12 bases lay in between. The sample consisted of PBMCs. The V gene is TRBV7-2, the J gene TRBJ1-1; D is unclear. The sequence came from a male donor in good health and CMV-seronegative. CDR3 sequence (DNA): TGTGCCAGCAGCCCTTTCGCGGATAACACTGAAGCTTTCTTT. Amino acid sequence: CASSPFADNTEAFF.